This passage covers 14 T cell receptor beta chains from one sample sequenced in a study of naive and memory T cell subsets. The SP2 primer and nested alpha and beta constant region primers amplified ligated cDNA in four rounds. TCRdb reprocessed the 5' RACE reads with MiXCR, giving one entry per CDR3 protein. The table shows approximately 58,000 distinct CDR3 sequences, with about 7% occurring only once. A UMI-containing oligonucleotide was joined by 3' ligation to the TCR cDNA template. These receptors all come from a male donor in good health.

This clonotype was seen repeatedly, ten times or more. The V gene is TRBV20-1, the J gene TRBJ2-1; TRBD1 agrees at 7 bases. The V segment lost 8 bases and the J segment 4 bases; nucleotides outside the gene matches: 11. The CDR3 contains 14 residues. The germline V gene has CDR1 DFQATT and CDR2 SNEGSKA (reference sequence). This CDR3 is CSTYRGQTYNEQFF. CDR3 nucleotides: TGCAGTACTTACCGGGGACAGACGTACAATGAGCAGTTCTTC.

This clonotype was recorded many times. The chain employs TRBV4-1 and TRBJ2-3; 10 nucleotides line up with TRBD2. The junction had 10 bases not matched to a gene; V was cut back by 0 bases and J by 1 base. The CDR3 spans 19 residues. Germline CDR1 and CDR2: MGHRA and YSYEKL. The CDR3: CASSQDPLAGAPGTDTQYF. CDR3 DNA sequence: TGCGCCAGCAGCCAAGATCCCCTAGCGGGGGCCCCGGGCACAGATACGCAGTATTTT.

This clonotype was counted between two and nine times. The chain combines TRBV20-1 with TRBJ2-1, with 9 nucleotides matching TRBD2. Germline V gene sequence: CDR1 DFQATT, CDR2 SNEGSKA (reference sequence). Trimming took 3 bases from V and 8 from J; bases not matched to a gene: 8. This CDR3 is 14 amino acids long. This CDR3 is CSASGGRAGDEQFF. CDR3 sequence (DNA): TGCAGTGCTAGTGGCGGGAGGGCCGGAGATGAGCAGTTCTTC.

CDR3 nucleotide sequence: TGTGCCAGCAGCCCCGGGCTAGCGGGGGCAAGTTGGTATACAGATACGCAGTATTTT. Translated: CASSPGLAGASWYTDTQYF. The chain has TRBV3-1 and TRBJ2-3; 10 nucleotides align to TRBD2. CDR1 and CDR2 (germline): LGHDT, YNNKEL (reference sequence). This CDR3 region has 19 residues. V shed 4 bases, J shed 3 bases, and the junction held 16 bases outside the gene matches.

The chain couples TRBV9 to TRBJ2-1; D is perhaps TRBD1 (5 bases). There are 13 residues in the CDR3. The V end lost 6 bases, the J end lost 3 bases, and 10 bases lay between the germline ends. CDR1 and CDR2 from the germline V gene are SGDLS and YYNGEE. CDR3 amino acids: CASIQGSYNEQFF. In DNA form, the CDR3 reads TGTGCCAGCATCCAGGGAAGCTACAATGAGCAGTTCTTC.

This sequence joins TRBV6-1 and TRBJ2-6; possible D gene TRBD1, 6 bases. V lost 9 bases and J 4 bases, leaving 13 bases between the germline ends. Germline-derived CDR1 and CDR2 are MNHNS and SASEGT. The CDR3 is made up of 14 amino acids. The CDR3 nucleotides are TGTGCCAGTACACAGGGCGCCGGGGCCAACGTCCTGACTTTC. This encodes CASTQGAGANVLTF.

The CDR3 DNA sequence: TGCAGCGCGGGAAAAACAGTGAACACTGAAGCTTTCTTT. It encodes CSAGKTVNTEAFF. The rearrangement uses TRBV29-1 and TRBJ1-1; D gene ambiguous. This CDR3 is built from 13 residues. CDR1 is SQVTM, CDR2 ANQGSEA, per germline. V lost 7 bases to trimming and J lost 0 bases, with 12 bases between them.

This clonotype appeared a few times. This chain joins TRBV12-3 or TRBV12-4 and TRBJ1-2; D ambiguous. The CDR3 totals 14 residues. V was clipped by 6 bases and J by 2 bases, with 13 bases between them. CDR3 loop: CASSPQLWNYGYTF. The CDR3 nucleotides are TGTGCCAGCAGCCCTCAACTCTGGAACTATGGCTACACCTTC.

The sample holds a few counts of this clonotype. The J gene is TRBJ2-7, the V gene TRBV7-9, with TRBD1 as a possible D gene (5 bases). The CDR3 runs to 12 residues. CDR1 is SEHNR and CDR2 is FQNEAQ in the germline V gene (reference sequence). Deletions cut 3 bases from V and 6 bases from J, with 9 bases between. The CDR3 region is CASSFPTVEQYF. The CDR3 nucleotides read TGTGCCAGCAGCTTTCCGACAGTCGAGCAGTACTTC.

In this sample, this clonotype turned up many times. The V and J genes are TRBV28 and TRBJ2-5, with D unclear. V gave up 1 base and J gave up 3 bases, with 12 bases separating them. This CDR3 spans 15 amino acids. Germline-derived CDR1 and CDR2 are MDHEN and SYDVKM. CDR3 nucleotide sequence: TGTGCCAGCAGTTTATCTGGGCTTTATGAAGAGACCCAGTACTTC. Amino acid sequence: CASSLSGLYEETQYF. Using reference TRBV28 and TRBJ2-5 for the parts outside the CDR3, the full variable domain is DVKVTQSSRYLVKRTGEKVFLECVQDMDHENMFWYRQDPGLGLRLIYFSYDVKMKEKGDIPEGYSVSREKKERFSLILESASTNQTSMYLCASSLSGLYEETQYFGPGTRLLVL.

This clonotype came up many times. V and J are TRBV7-2 and TRBJ2-7; D is unclear. CDR1 is SGHTA and CDR2 is FQGNSA in the germline V gene. The CDR3 runs to 15 residues. V was pared by 4 bases and J by 0 bases, with 13 bases between. The CDR3 protein is CASSSPPPSSYEQYF. CDR3 sequence (DNA): TGTGCCAGCAGCTCCCCTCCCCCCAGCTCCTACGAGCAGTACTTC.

This clonotype was counted ten times or more. CDR3 protein: CASSLSSGQLDTQYF. The CDR3 nucleotides read TGTGCCAGCAGTTTGTCTAGCGGGCAGTTAGATACGCAGTATTTT. The chain links TRBV12-3 or TRBV12-4 to TRBJ2-3, with 8 bases fitting TRBD2. The CDR3 contains 15 residues. The ends lost 3 bases at V and 5 bases at J; junction bases unmatched: 7.

This clonotype was seen at least ten times. The chain carries TRBV7-9 and TRBJ2-7; D remains unclear. The CDR3 contains 14 residues. Trimming removed 3 bases from V and 2 bases from J, with 11 bases in between. Germline V CDR1 and CDR2: SEHNR, FQNEAQ (reference sequence). CDR3 bases: TGTGCCAGCAGCTTGCCCGGGTCCCCCTACGAGCAGTACTTC. Its protein is CASSLPGSPYEQYF.

There are many counts of this clonotype. This chain uses TRBV3-1 with TRBJ2-3; no reliable D call. There are 14 residues in the CDR3. CDR1 and CDR2 from the germline V gene are LGHDT and YNNKEL (reference sequence). The ends were cut back, 5 bases at V and 6 bases at J, with 15 bases in the middle. Here the CDR3 reads CASSWGSLSDTQYF. The CDR3 DNA follows: TGTGCCAGCAGCTGGGGTAGCCTCTCGGATACGCAGTATTTT.